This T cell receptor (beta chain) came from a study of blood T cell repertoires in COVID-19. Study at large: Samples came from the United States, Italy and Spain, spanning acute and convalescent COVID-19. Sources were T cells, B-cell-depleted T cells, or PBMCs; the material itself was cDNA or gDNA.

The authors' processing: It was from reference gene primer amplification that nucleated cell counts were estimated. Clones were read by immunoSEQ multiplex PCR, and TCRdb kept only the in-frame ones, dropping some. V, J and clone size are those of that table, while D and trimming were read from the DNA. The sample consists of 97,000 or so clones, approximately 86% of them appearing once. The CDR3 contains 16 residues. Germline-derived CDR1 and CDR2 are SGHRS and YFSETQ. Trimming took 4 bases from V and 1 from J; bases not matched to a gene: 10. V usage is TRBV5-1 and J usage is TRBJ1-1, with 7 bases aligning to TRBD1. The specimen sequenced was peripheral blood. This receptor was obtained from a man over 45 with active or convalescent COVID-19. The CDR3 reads CASSPSPGGKNTEAFF. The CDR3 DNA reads TGCGCCAGCAGCCCATCTCCAGGGGGGAAGAACACTGAAGCTTTCTTT.